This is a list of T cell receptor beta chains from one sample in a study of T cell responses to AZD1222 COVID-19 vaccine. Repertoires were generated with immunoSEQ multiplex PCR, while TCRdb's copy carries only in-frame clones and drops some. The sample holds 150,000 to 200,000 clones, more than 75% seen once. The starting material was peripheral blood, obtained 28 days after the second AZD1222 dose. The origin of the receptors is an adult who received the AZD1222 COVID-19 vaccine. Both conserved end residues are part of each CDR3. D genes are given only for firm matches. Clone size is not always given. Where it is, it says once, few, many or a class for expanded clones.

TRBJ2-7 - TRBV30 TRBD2 TGTGCCTGGAGTCTTGGGATAGCGGGAGACGAGCAGTACTTC CAWSLGIAGDEQYF
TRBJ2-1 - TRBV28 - TGTGCCAGCAGTTCCGCTGACCGGAACAATGAGCAGTTCTTC CASSSADRNNEQFF
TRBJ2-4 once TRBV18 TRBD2 TGTGCCAGCTCACCACTAGCGGGAGGCCTCGGGGCCAAAAACATTCAGTACTTC CASSPLAGGLGAKNIQYF
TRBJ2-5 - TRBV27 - TGTGCCAGCGGGCCGGCGACTTTCGGGGGGACCCAGTACTTC CASGPATFGGTQYF
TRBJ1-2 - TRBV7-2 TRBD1 TGTGCCAGCAGCTTGGGCAGGGGGATTAACTATGGCTACACCTTC CASSLGRGINYGYTF
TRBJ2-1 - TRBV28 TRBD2 TGTGCCAGCAGTTTCCGTCCCGGGACTAGCGGGAGGGCCAATGAGCAGTTCTTC CASSFRPGTSGRANEQFF
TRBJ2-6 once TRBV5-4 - TGTGCCAGCAGCTTGGATAGCTCTGGGGCCAACGTCCTGACTTTC CASSLDSSGANVLTF
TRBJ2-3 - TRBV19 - TGTGCCAGTAGTACCTGGCGGGCGGGAAAGAGCACAGATACGCAGTATTTT CASSTWRAGKSTDTQYF
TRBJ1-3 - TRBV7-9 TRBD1 TGTGCCAGCAGCCCCCAGACAGGGTTCGGAAACACCATATATTTT CASSPQTGFGNTIYF
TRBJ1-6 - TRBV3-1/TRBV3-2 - TGTGCCAGCAGCCAAGACAGCTCCTATAATTCACCCCTCCACTTT CASSQDSSYNSPLHF
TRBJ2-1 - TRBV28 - TGTGCCACCCAGCATAGGGATGAGCAGTTCTTC CATQHRDEQFF
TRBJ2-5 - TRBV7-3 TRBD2 TGTGCCAGCAGCTTATCTAGCGGGAGAACCCAGTACTTC CASSLSSGRTQYF
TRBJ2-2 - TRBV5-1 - TGCGCCAGCAGCTTGGCAGGGATGAACACCGGGGAGCTGTTTTTT CASSLAGMNTGELFF
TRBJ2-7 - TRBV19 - TGTGCCAGTAGCACCACATCCGCGACAGACGAGCAGTACTTC CASSTTSATDEQYF
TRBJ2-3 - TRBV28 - TGTGCCACCGGTTTGATCGATACGCAGTATTTT CATGLIDTQYF
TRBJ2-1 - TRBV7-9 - TGTGCCAGCAGCTTAGGGCTAGCTGTTGATGAGCAGTTCTTC CASSLGLAVDEQFF
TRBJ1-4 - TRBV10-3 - TGTGCCATCAGTGAGACAGGAGGTGATGAAAAACTGTTTTTT CAISETGGDEKLFF
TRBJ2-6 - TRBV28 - TGTGCCAGCAGTTTGGACACCTCTGGGGCCAACGTCCTGACTTTC CASSLDTSGANVLTF
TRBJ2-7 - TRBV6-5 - TGTGCCAGCAGACCTGACAGTCCCTACGAGCAGTACTTC CASRPDSPYEQYF
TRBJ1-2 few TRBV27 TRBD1 TGTGCCAGCAGTGCCCGGGACAGAGATGGCTACACCTTC CASSARDRDGYTF
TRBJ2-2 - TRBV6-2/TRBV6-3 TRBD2 TGTGCCAGCAGTTCGGGACTAGCGGTTAACACCGGGGAGCTGTTTTTT CASSSGLAVNTGELFF
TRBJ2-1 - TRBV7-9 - TGTGCCAGCAGCCTTAGGTACAATGAGCAGTTCTTC CASSLRYNEQFF
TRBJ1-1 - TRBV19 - TGTGGAACAAGTACAATGAACACTGAAGCTTTCTTT CGTSTMNTEAFF
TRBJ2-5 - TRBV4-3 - TGCGCCAGCAGCCAAGAAGTGGCAGGGGGGGCCCAAGAGACCCAGTACTTC CASSQEVAGGAQETQYF